This TCR beta chain was captured by sequencing in a study of PD-1 blockade in mismatch repair-deficient tumors (dated 2017 in TCRdb). Turning to the overall study: The trial enrolled about 90 consecutive patients with over 10 mismatch repair-deficient cancer types between September 2013 and September 2016, all previously treated and progressing. Tumor-associated T cell clones were tracked in the peripheral blood of patients responding to PD-1 blockade by deep sequencing of TCR CDR3 regions. Study-wide findings and limitations: Rapid expansion after pembrolizumab followed by contraction, generally before radiologic responses, was shown by tumor-resident clones, which were often undetectable in blood before treatment.

V loses 5 bases of germline sequence and J loses 8 bases, and the interval between the two ends is 12 bases. The germline V gene (reference sequence) yields LNHDA for CDR1 and SQIVND for CDR2. Including the terminal cysteine and phenylalanine, the CDR3 comprises 13 residues. Here the CDR3 DNA is all that survives: 39 bases in frame from base 1. The method was the immunoSEQ multiplex PCR assay. The clones in this table, taken by TCRdb from immuneACCESS, are in-frame only. Not every clone is retained; where verified, under half of the shortfall comes from an unresolved V gene, and the cause of the rest is unknown. A total of approximately 40,000 clones appear in this sample, 79% of them only once. Of the sample, 22% falls within the top ten clones. Mismatch repair deficiency in every enrolled patient was established by polymerase chain reaction or immunohistochemistry. TCR sequencing was carried out for three patients who responded to pembrolizumab therapy. In the phase II trial, pembrolizumab PD-1 blockade was tested prospectively in advanced mismatch repair-deficient cancers, no matter which tissue of origin the cancers came from. Peripheral blood T cell samples were serially collected before and at multiple times after PD-1 blockade was started. Blood sampling time points were reported as weeks after the first dose of pembrolizumab.

Comment on this clone: Its antigen remains undetermined. Base quality data are lacking; no much larger clone is found one base away.

The sequence came from an adult with mismatch repair-deficient cancer. The sequence is built from TRBV19 and TRBJ1-4; the D gene is not confidently resolved. The sample here was peripheral blood, taken 4 weeks after starting pembrolizumab. For the CDR3, the sequence is CASSSTRGEKLFF. The nucleotides are TGTGCCAGTAGTTCCACCCGTGGGGAAAAACTGTTTTTT. Supplemented by the reference TRBV19 and TRBJ1-4 proteins around the CDR3, the complete variable domain is DGGITQSPKYLFRKEGQNVTLSCEQNLNHDAMYWYRQDPGQGLRLIYYSQIVNDFQKGDIAEGYSVSREKKESFPLTVTSAQKNPTAFYLCASSSTRGEKLFFGSGTQLSVL.